This T cell receptor (beta chain) stems from a study of T cell responses to AZD1222 COVID-19 vaccine. General study findings and limits: Spike as a whole was targeted by vaccine-associated CD4 TCRs, dominant at 160-218 and 743-854. Reports say nearly half of spike-specific TCRs go after unmutated variant regions.

The germline CDR1 and CDR2 sequences are SGHRS and YFSETQ. CDR3 length equals 15 residues. V shed 3 bases and J 2 bases; nucleotides not matched to a gene: 6. Data came from immunoSEQ multiplex PCR; TCRdb stores just in-frame clones and leaves some out. The table includes 150,000 to 200,000 clones, about 90% detected once. For this clone: Its antigen is currently unknown.

Sequencing used peripheral blood, obtained 28 days after the second AZD1222 dose. This sequence originates from an adult who received the AZD1222 COVID-19 vaccine. V gene TRBV5-1 combines with J gene TRBJ1-2, with 8 bases fitting TRBD1. CDR3 nucleotide sequence: TGCGCCAGCAGCTCGGGACAGGCGATAAACTATGGCTACACCTTC. Residues: CASSSGQAINYGYTF.